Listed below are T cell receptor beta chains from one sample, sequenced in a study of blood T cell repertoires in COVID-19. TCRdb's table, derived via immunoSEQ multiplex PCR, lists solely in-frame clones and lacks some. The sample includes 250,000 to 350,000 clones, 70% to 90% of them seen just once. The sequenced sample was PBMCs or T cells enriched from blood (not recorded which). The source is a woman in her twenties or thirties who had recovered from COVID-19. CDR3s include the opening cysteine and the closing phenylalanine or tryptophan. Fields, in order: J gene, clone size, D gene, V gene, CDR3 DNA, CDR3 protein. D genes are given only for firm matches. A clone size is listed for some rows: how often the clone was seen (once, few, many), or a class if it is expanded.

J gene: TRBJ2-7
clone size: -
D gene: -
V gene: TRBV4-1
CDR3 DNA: TGCGCCAGCAGCCAAGAGGGGGCCGGGTACGAGCAGTACTTC
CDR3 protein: CASSQEGAGYEQYF

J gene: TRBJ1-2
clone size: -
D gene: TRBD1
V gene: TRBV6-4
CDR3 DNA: TGTGCCAGCAGAACGACAGGGGCCGACGGGGGTGGCTACACCTTC
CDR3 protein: CASRTTGADGGGYTF

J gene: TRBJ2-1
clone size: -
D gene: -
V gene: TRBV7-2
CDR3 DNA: TGTGCCAGCAGCTTCCAGACTGGAATAGAGAACAATGAGCAGTTCTTC
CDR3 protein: CASSFQTGIENNEQFF

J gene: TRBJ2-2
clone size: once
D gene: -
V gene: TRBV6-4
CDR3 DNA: TGTGCCTGCGGAGGGGCCTTACTGGACACCGGGGAGCTGTTTTTT
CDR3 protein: CACGGALLDTGELFF

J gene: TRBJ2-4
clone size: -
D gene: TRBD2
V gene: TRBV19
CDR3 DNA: TGTGCCAGTAGCGGCTTAGCGGGGGGGAACATTCAGTACTTC
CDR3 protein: CASSGLAGGNIQYF

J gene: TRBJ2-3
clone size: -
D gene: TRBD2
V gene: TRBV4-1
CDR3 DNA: TGCGCCAGCAGCCACCGGACTAGCGACACAGATACGCAGTATTTT
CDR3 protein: CASSHRTSDTDTQYF

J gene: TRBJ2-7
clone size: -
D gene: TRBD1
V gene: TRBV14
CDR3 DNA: TGTGCCAGCAGCCAACGGACAGGGAGCTACGAGCAGTACTTC
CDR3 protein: CASSQRTGSYEQYF

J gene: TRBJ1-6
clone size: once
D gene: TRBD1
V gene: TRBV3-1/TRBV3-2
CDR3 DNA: TGTGCCAGCAGCCTAGGGACAGGGAATTCACCCCTCCACTTT
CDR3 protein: CASSLGTGNSPLHF

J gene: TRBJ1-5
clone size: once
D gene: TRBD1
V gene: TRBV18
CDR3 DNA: TGTGCCAGCTCTTGGACAGGGGGACGGCAGCCCCAGCATTTT
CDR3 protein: CASSWTGGRQPQHF

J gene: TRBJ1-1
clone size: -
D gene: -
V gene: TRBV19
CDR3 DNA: TGTGCCAGTAGTATGGGGCGGGGTCAACTAATGAACACTGAAGCTTTCTTT
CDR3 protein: CASSMGRGQLMNTEAFF

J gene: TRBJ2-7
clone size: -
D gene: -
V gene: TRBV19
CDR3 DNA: TGTGCCAGTAGTATAGTTGCAGGATCTCACTCCTACGAGCAGTACTTC
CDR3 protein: CASSIVAGSHSYEQYF

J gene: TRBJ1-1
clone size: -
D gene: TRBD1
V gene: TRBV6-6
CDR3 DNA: TGTGCCAGCAGTTCACACGGGACAGGGTACACTGAAGCTTTCTTT
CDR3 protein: CASSSHGTGYTEAFF

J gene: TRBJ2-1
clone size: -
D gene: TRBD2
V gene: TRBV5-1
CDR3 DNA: TGCGCCAGCAGCTTGTCGGGGGGCTCCTACAATGAGCAGTTCTTC
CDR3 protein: CASSLSGGSYNEQFF

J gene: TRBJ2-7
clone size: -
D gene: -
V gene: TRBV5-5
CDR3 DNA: TGTGCCAGCAGCTCACCCGGGTCCCGGGAGCAGTACTTC
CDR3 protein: CASSSPGSREQYF

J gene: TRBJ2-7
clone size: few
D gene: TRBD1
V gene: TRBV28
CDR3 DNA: TGTGCCAGCAGTTTATTGGGTCAGGGGGTCTCCTACGAGCAGTACTTC
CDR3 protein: CASSLLGQGVSYEQYF

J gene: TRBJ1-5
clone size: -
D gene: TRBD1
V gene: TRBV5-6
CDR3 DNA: TGTGCCAGCAGCCTACAGGGGGCAAGCAATCAGCCCCAGCATTTT
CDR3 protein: CASSLQGASNQPQHF

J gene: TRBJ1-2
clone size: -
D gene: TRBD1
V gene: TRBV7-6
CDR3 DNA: TGTGCCAGCAGCTCAGCATACCGGGACAGGGCTAGTGGCTACACCTTC
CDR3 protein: CASSSAYRDRASGYTF

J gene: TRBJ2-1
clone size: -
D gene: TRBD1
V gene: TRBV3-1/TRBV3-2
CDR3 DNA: TGTGCCAGCAGCCACAGACAGGGGCTAGAGCGACCCAATGAGCAGTTCTTC
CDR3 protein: CASSHRQGLERPNEQFF

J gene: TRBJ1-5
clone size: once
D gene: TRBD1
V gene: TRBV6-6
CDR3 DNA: TGTGCCAGCAGTTACGGGGACAGGGATTTTAATCAGCCCCAGCATTTT
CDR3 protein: CASSYGDRDFNQPQHF

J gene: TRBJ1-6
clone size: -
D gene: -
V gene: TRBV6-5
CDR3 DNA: TGTGCCAGCAGTACTAAGGGGGATTCACCCCTCCACTTT
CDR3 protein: CASSTKGDSPLHF